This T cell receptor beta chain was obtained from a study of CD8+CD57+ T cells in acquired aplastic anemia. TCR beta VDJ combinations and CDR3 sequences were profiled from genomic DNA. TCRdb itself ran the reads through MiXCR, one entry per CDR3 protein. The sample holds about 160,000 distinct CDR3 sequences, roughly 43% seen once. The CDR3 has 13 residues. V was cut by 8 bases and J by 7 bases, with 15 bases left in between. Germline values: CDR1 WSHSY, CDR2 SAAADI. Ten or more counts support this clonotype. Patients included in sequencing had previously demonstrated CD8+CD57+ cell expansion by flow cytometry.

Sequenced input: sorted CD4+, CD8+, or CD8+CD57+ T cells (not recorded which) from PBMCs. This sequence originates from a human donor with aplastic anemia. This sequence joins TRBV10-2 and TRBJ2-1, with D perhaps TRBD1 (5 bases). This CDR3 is CASQPLRGNEQFF. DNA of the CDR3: TGCGCCAGCCAACCTTTAAGGGGAAATGAGCAGTTCTTC.